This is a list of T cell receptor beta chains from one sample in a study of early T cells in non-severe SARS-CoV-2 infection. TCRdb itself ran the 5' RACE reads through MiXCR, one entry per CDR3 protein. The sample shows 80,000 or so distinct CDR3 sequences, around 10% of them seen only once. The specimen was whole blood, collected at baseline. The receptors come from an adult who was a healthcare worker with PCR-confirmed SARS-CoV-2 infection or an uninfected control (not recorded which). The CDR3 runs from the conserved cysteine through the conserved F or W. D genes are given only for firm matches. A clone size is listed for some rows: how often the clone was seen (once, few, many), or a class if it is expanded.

CDR3 protein: CAIRRFALNTEAFF; CDR3 DNA: TGTGCCATCCGGCGTTTTGCCCTGAACACTGAAGCTTTCTTT; D gene: .; J gene: TRBJ1-1; clone size: few; V gene: TRBV28
CDR3 protein: CATSRGGVSTEAFF; CDR3 DNA: TGTGCCACCAGCAGAGGCGGGGTTTCCACTGAAGCTTTCTTT; D gene: .; J gene: TRBJ1-1; clone size: .; V gene: TRBV15
CDR3 protein: CASRLDRKPATNEKLFF; CDR3 DNA: TGTGCCAGCAGGCTGGACAGAAAACCTGCAACTAATGAAAAACTGTTTTTT; D gene: .; J gene: TRBJ1-4; clone size: many; V gene: TRBV11-2
CDR3 protein: CASSLVAGPRNTGELFF; CDR3 DNA: TGTGCCAGCAGCTTGGTGGCAGGGCCCCGTAACACCGGGGAGCTGTTTTTT; D gene: .; J gene: TRBJ2-2; clone size: .; V gene: TRBV5-5
CDR3 protein: CAITPSRFGKKLFF; CDR3 DNA: TGTGCCATCACTCCCTCCAGGTTCGGAAAAAAACTGTTTTTT; D gene: .; J gene: TRBJ1-4; clone size: many; V gene: TRBV10-3
CDR3 protein: CASRFRGPGAGELFF; CDR3 DNA: TGTGCCAGCAGATTCCGAGGACCGGGGGCCGGGGAGCTGTTTTTT; D gene: .; J gene: TRBJ2-2; clone size: many; V gene: TRBV7-2
CDR3 protein: CASSLGGGQPQHF; CDR3 DNA: TGTGCCAGCAGTTTAGGGGGCGGTCAGCCCCAGCATTTT; D gene: .; J gene: TRBJ1-5; clone size: many; V gene: TRBV12-3/TRBV12-4
CDR3 protein: CASSSSSLAGPKTGELFF; CDR3 DNA: TGTGCCAGCAGCTCATCATCCTTGGCGGGACCCAAGACCGGGGAGCTGTTTTTT; D gene: .; J gene: TRBJ2-2; clone size: .; V gene: TRBV11-3
CDR3 protein: CASSLDRGRLNTEAFF; CDR3 DNA: TGTGCCAGCAGCCTTGACAGGGGGCGACTGAACACTGAAGCTTTCTTT; D gene: TRBD1; J gene: TRBJ1-1; clone size: .; V gene: TRBV6-1
CDR3 protein: CSAGGYRDEQYF; CDR3 DNA: TGCAGTGCTGGGGGATACAGGGACGAGCAGTACTTC; D gene: .; J gene: TRBJ2-7; clone size: .; V gene: TRBV20-1
CDR3 protein: CASSSPTGAVDTQYF; CDR3 DNA: TGTGCCAGCAGCTCCCCGACGGGGGCAGTAGATACGCAGTATTTT; D gene: .; J gene: TRBJ2-3; clone size: few; V gene: TRBV11-2
CDR3 protein: CASSVGARGTGELFF; CDR3 DNA: TGTGCCAGCAGCGTAGGGGCGAGGGGCACCGGGGAGCTGTTTTTT; D gene: .; J gene: TRBJ2-2; clone size: .; V gene: TRBV9
CDR3 protein: CASSLDTNEKLFF; CDR3 DNA: TGCGCCAGCAGCTTAGACACTAATGAAAAACTGTTTTTT; D gene: .; J gene: TRBJ1-4; clone size: few; V gene: TRBV5-1
CDR3 protein: CSVERDQGQDDTQYF; CDR3 DNA: TGCAGCGTTGAAAGGGACCAAGGACAGGACGATACGCAGTATTTT; D gene: TRBD1; J gene: TRBJ2-3; clone size: .; V gene: TRBV29-1
CDR3 protein: CASSPSVTETQYF; CDR3 DNA: TGTGCCAGCAGTCCTAGCGTCACGGAGACCCAGTACTTC; D gene: .; J gene: TRBJ2-5; clone size: many; V gene: TRBV2
CDR3 protein: CSVSGQESSYEQYF; CDR3 DNA: TGCAGCGTCTCGGGACAGGAGAGCTCCTACGAGCAGTACTTC; D gene: TRBD1; J gene: TRBJ2-7; clone size: few; V gene: TRBV29-1
CDR3 protein: CASSRRDRAPDNEQFF; CDR3 DNA: TGTGCCAGCAGCCGGAGGGACAGAGCGCCTGACAATGAGCAGTTCTTC; D gene: .; J gene: TRBJ2-1; clone size: .; V gene: TRBV7-3
CDR3 protein: CASSPKGGGLIYEQYF; CDR3 DNA: TGTGCCAGCTCACCAAAGGGGGGCGGCCTAATCTACGAGCAGTACTTC; D gene: .; J gene: TRBJ2-7; clone size: .; V gene: TRBV18
CDR3 protein: CASRRGAGGDTQYF; CDR3 DNA: TGTGCCAGCAGAAGGGGGGCCGGGGGAGATACGCAGTATTTT; D gene: .; J gene: TRBJ2-3; clone size: once; V gene: TRBV2
CDR3 protein: CASQGTGHTDTQYF; CDR3 DNA: TGTGCCAGCCAAGGGACAGGGCACACAGATACGCAGTATTTT; D gene: TRBD1; J gene: TRBJ2-3; clone size: .; V gene: TRBV6-1
CDR3 protein: CASVGVAGELFF; CDR3 DNA: TGTGCCAGCGTCGGGGTGGCCGGGGAGCTGTTTTTT; D gene: .; J gene: TRBJ2-2; clone size: few; V gene: TRBV25-1
CDR3 protein: CASSEIPPGYNEKLFF; CDR3 DNA: TGTGCCAGCAGTGAAATTCCTCCCGGCTATAATGAAAAACTGTTTTTT; D gene: .; J gene: TRBJ1-4; clone size: many; V gene: TRBV6-1
CDR3 protein: CSANRDRGSSYNEQFF; CDR3 DNA: TGCAGTGCTAACCGGGACAGGGGGAGCTCCTACAATGAGCAGTTCTTC; D gene: TRBD1; J gene: TRBJ2-1; clone size: few; V gene: TRBV20-1
CDR3 protein: CASSFRGPLAKNIQYF; CDR3 DNA: TGTGCCAGCAGTTTCAGAGGGCCCCTAGCCAAAAACATTCAGTACTTC; D gene: .; J gene: TRBJ2-4; clone size: many; V gene: TRBV28
CDR3 protein: CASSVGLPNSPLHF; CDR3 DNA: TGTGCCAGCAGCGTGGGACTCCCAAATTCACCCCTCCACTTT; D gene: .; J gene: TRBJ1-6; clone size: few; V gene: TRBV5-5
CDR3 protein: CSGRTGSNRYTF; CDR3 DNA: TGCAGCGGTAGAACAGGGTCAAACCGCTACACCTTC; D gene: .; J gene: TRBJ1-2; clone size: .; V gene: TRBV29-1
CDR3 protein: CASSLALAQSTDTQYF; CDR3 DNA: TGTGCCAGCAGCTTAGCCCTAGCTCAGAGCACAGATACGCAGTATTTT; D gene: .; J gene: TRBJ2-3; clone size: .; V gene: TRBV13
CDR3 protein: CASSLDRGTTDTQYF; CDR3 DNA: TGTGCCAGCAGCCTGGACAGGGGGACCACAGATACGCAGTATTTT; D gene: TRBD1; J gene: TRBJ2-3; clone size: few; V gene: TRBV7-2
CDR3 protein: CASSLKGAEAFF; CDR3 DNA: TGTGCCAGCAGCTTAAAGGGGGCTGAAGCTTTCTTT; D gene: .; J gene: TRBJ1-1; clone size: .; V gene: TRBV7-9
CDR3 protein: CASSLGTVSYNEQFF; CDR3 DNA: TGTGCCAGCAGCCTGGGGACGGTCTCCTACAATGAGCAGTTCTTC; D gene: .; J gene: TRBJ2-1; clone size: .; V gene: TRBV5-4
CDR3 protein: CSVEDRYEQYF; CDR3 DNA: TGCAGCGTTGAAGACAGGTACGAGCAGTACTTC; D gene: .; J gene: TRBJ2-7; clone size: many; V gene: TRBV29-1
CDR3 protein: CASSPYRVTNEKLFF; CDR3 DNA: TGTGCCAGCAGCCCTTACAGGGTCACTAATGAAAAACTGTTTTTT; D gene: .; J gene: TRBJ1-4; clone size: .; V gene: TRBV7-8
CDR3 protein: CASSSSVGMSNSPLHF; CDR3 DNA: TGTGCCAGCTCCTCCTCAGTGGGAATGAGTAATTCACCCCTCCACTTT; D gene: .; J gene: TRBJ1-6; clone size: many; V gene: TRBV6-6
CDR3 protein: CSVGMRARTDTQYF; CDR3 DNA: TGCAGCGTTGGTATGCGGGCACGCACAGATACGCAGTATTTT; D gene: .; J gene: TRBJ2-3; clone size: many; V gene: TRBV29-1
CDR3 protein: CASRRAQGYNSPLHF; CDR3 DNA: TGTGCCAGCAGGAGGGCCCAGGGGTATAATTCACCCCTCCACTTT; D gene: .; J gene: TRBJ1-6; clone size: few; V gene: TRBV12-3/TRBV12-4
CDR3 protein: CASSHTGQGFEQYF; CDR3 DNA: TGTGCCAGCAGTCATACGGGACAGGGGTTCGAGCAGTACTTC; D gene: TRBD1; J gene: TRBJ2-7; clone size: many; V gene: TRBV12-3/TRBV12-4
CDR3 protein: CAIREPTGSSPLHF; CDR3 DNA: TGTGCCATCAGAGAACCCACAGGGTCTTCACCCCTCCACTTT; D gene: .; J gene: TRBJ1-6; clone size: few; V gene: TRBV10-3
CDR3 protein: CASSGIYGYTF; CDR3 DNA: TGTGCCAGCAGCGGCATCTATGGCTACACCTTC; D gene: .; J gene: TRBJ1-2; clone size: .; V gene: TRBV2
CDR3 protein: CSARPDSSYNEQFF; CDR3 DNA: TGCAGTGCTAGACCGGATAGCTCCTACAATGAGCAGTTCTTC; D gene: .; J gene: TRBJ2-1; clone size: many; V gene: TRBV20-1
CDR3 protein: CASSVAGDNEQFF; CDR3 DNA: TGTGCCAGCAGCGTCGCGGGTGACAATGAGCAGTTCTTC; D gene: .; J gene: TRBJ2-1; clone size: .; V gene: TRBV7-7
CDR3 protein: CSASPSSYTF; CDR3 DNA: TGCAGTGCTAGCCCGAGTAGCTACACCTTC; D gene: .; J gene: TRBJ1-2; clone size: .; V gene: TRBV20-1
CDR3 protein: CASPGEANYGYTF; CDR3 DNA: TGTGCCAGCCCCGGGGAGGCAAACTATGGCTACACCTTC; D gene: .; J gene: TRBJ1-2; clone size: few; V gene: TRBV11-2
CDR3 protein: CASSEGARGNTEAFF; CDR3 DNA: TGTGCCAGCTCAGAGGGGGCCCGAGGGAACACTGAAGCTTTCTTT; D gene: TRBD1; J gene: TRBJ1-1; clone size: .; V gene: TRBV18
CDR3 protein: CSVQKSVNYGYTF; CDR3 DNA: TGCAGCGTTCAAAAGTCGGTGAACTATGGCTACACCTTC; D gene: .; J gene: TRBJ1-2; clone size: .; V gene: TRBV29-1
CDR3 protein: CASSQDYYRDRGPLYGYTF; CDR3 DNA: TGCGCCAGCAGCCAAGATTACTATCGGGACAGGGGTCCCCTCTATGGCTACACCTTC; D gene: TRBD1; J gene: TRBJ1-2; clone size: few; V gene: TRBV4-3